Presented here are 10 T cell receptor beta chains from one specimen sequenced in a study of OX40 agonist ivuxolimab in advanced cancers. Sequencing was performed with immunoSEQ multiplex PCR; in TCRdb, only in-frame clones are kept and a portion is missing. The top ten clones hold 0.3% to 0.4% of a sample with around 100,000 clones, approximately 92% of them seen once. The sample in question was CD4+ or CD8+ T cells sorted from blood, obtained in a trial of the OX40 agonist ivuxolimab. The receptors were gathered from an adult with an advanced solid tumor such as melanoma, head and neck, liver or kidney cancer.

V usage is TRBV27 and J usage is TRBJ1-5; D is perhaps TRBD1 (5 bases). In germline, CDR1 is MNHEY, CDR2 SMNVEV (reference sequence). The CDR3 length is 14 residues. V lost 4 bases and J lost 1, with 8 bases in between. The CDR3 sequence is CASSSRDSNQPQHF. CDR3 nucleotides: TGTGCCAGCAGTTCCCGGGACAGCAATCAGCCCCAGCATTTT.

The chain links TRBV5-8 to TRBJ2-7; TRBD1 matches 12 bases. Per germline, CDR1 SGHTS and CDR2 YDEGEE. The junction had 10 bases not matched to a gene; V was cut back by 5 bases and J by 7 bases. The length of the CDR3 is 15 residues. The CDR3 here is CASRDRDRGRREQYF. Written as DNA, the CDR3 is TGTGCCAGCAGAGACCGGGACAGGGGGCGTAGGGAGCAGTACTTC.

This chain uses TRBV10-3 with TRBJ1-1; D remains ambiguous. CDR3 length: 13 residues. Trimming took 6 bases from V and 3 from J, leaving 11 bases between them. Germline CDR1 reads ENHRY; CDR2 reads SYGVKD. CDR3: CAIRSKVDTEAFF. In DNA form, the CDR3 reads TGTGCCATCAGATCGAAGGTGGACACTGAAGCTTTCTTT.

V usage is TRBV7-2 and J usage is TRBJ1-5, with unresolved D. The germline gives CDR1 SGHTA, CDR2 FQGNSA. The CDR3 is 13 residues long. V was pared by 5 bases and J by 4 bases, with 9 bases between. CDR3 nucleotide sequence: TGTGCCAGCAGCGCATGGATGAATCAGCCCCAGCATTTT. Its protein product is CASSAWMNQPQHF.

This clone has only a few counts. This chain connects TRBV4-2 to TRBJ1-3; weak D call: TRBD1 (5 bases). Germline lookup yields CDR1 LGHNA and CDR2 YNFKEQ. Trimming removed 0 bases from V and 4 bases from J, with 7 bases in between. There are 14 residues in the CDR3. Here the CDR3 DNA reads TGTGCCAGCAGCCAAGAGGCAGGGGGAAACACCATATATTTT. As protein: CASSQEAGGNTIYF.

As to this clone: The germline gene is not matched at one end of the junction; a read error may be the cause. The gene calls are TRBV15 and TRBJ2-1; 14 nucleotides line up with TRBD2. This CDR3 has 16 amino acids. The germline V gene encodes CDR1 LNHNV and CDR2 YYDKDF (reference sequence). The CDR3 is CATSRDRPGLAGDGVF. The CDR3, as DNA: TGTGCCACCAGCAGAGATCGACCGGGACTAGCGGGAGATGGGGTCTTC. The whole variable domain, remainder taken from reference TRBV15 and TRBJ2-1, is DAMVIQNPRYQVTQFGKPVTLSCSQTLNHNVMYWYQQKSSQAPKLLFHYYDKDFNNEADTPDNFQSRRPNTSFCFLDIRSPGLGDTAMYLCATSRDRPGLAGDGVFGPGTRLTVL.

This clone was detected only a few times. This chain uses TRBV27 with TRBJ2-7, with D tentatively TRBD2 (5 bases). This CDR3 is 15 amino acids long. The germline V gene encodes CDR1 MNHEY and CDR2 SMNVEV (reference sequence). The V end lost 2 bases, the J end lost 4 bases, and 15 bases lay between the germline ends. CDR3 protein: CASSLSLYGGYEQYF. The CDR3 region has the DNA TGTGCCAGCAGTTTAAGTTTGTACGGAGGATACGAGCAGTACTTC.

This clone was observed a single time. The chain uses TRBV4-2 and TRBJ2-3; D is ambiguous. The CDR3 is made up of 14 amino acids. The V and J ends lost 0 bases and 4 bases respectively, with 8 bases between them. Germline CDR1 reads LGHNA; CDR2 reads YNFKEQ. CDR3 sequence reads: CASSQDSGADTQYF. The DNA of the CDR3 is TGTGCCAGCAGCCAAGATTCGGGCGCAGATACGCAGTATTTT.

This rearrangement joins TRBV30 to TRBJ1-1; D remains unclear. The V gene lost 4 bases and the J gene lost 11 bases, with 14 bases spanning the gap. The CDR3 spans 11 residues. From germline, CDR1 is GTSNPN and CDR2 SVGIG (reference sequence). In nucleotides, the CDR3 is TGTGCCTGGACGTCTCCTATAAATGCTTTCTTT. This sequence encodes CAWTSPINAFF.

About this clone itself: At the DNA level, this CDR3 is encoded by other sequences in the same sample as well. The CDR3 DNA reads as TGCGCCAGCAGCTTGGACGGGACGAGCAATCAGCCCCAGCATTTT. Protein product: CASSLDGTSNQPQHF. The chain combines TRBV5-1 with TRBJ1-5; D possibly corresponds to TRBD1 (5 bases). The ends were cut back, 0 bases at V and 1 base at J, with 8 bases in the middle. CDR3 length: 15 amino acids. Germline V lookup: CDR1 SGHRS, CDR2 YFSETQ.